This entry lists 23 T cell receptor beta chains sequenced from one sample in a study of control samples from healthy donors and cancer patients. Only in-frame clones appear in the TCRdb table, and some are missing; sequencing was by immunoSEQ multiplex PCR. This sample has 150,000 to 180,000 clones, with around 95% found just once. Sequencing used blood. These receptor sequences come from a man in his forties in good health.

The gene calls are TRBV18 and TRBJ1-2; D call uncertain. Germline V gives CDR1 KGHSH, CDR2 LQKENI. The CDR3 is 14 amino acids. Trimming stripped 1 base from V and 3 bases from J, with 9 bases between. The CDR3 loop is CASSPLARHYGYTF. The CDR3 coding sequence is TGTGCCAGCTCACCACTTGCCAGACACTATGGCTACACCTTC.

This rearrangement joins TRBV4-1 to TRBJ2-5; 10 bases line up with TRBD2. Germline V lookup: CDR1 MGHRA, CDR2 YSYEKL. The CDR3 contains 16 residues. The V and J ends lost 3 bases and 1 base, in that order; junction bases with no gene match: 5. CDR3 loop: CASSHQSGGAQETQYF. The CDR3, as DNA: TGCGCCAGCAGCCACCAGAGCGGGGGGGCCCAAGAGACCCAGTACTTC.

This chain connects TRBV5-1 to TRBJ2-2, with 7 bases lining up with TRBD2. The junction had 15 bases not matched to a gene; V was cut back by 0 bases and J by 4 bases. Germline CDR1 and CDR2: SGHRS and YFSETQ. The CDR3 sequence is 19 residues long. The CDR3 DNA follows: TGCGCCAGCAGCTTGGTCGGGACTAACGGATCCGAGGCCACCGGGGAGCTGTTTTTT. This encodes CASSLVGTNGSEATGELFF.

J is TRBJ2-7 and V is TRBV30, with D perhaps matching TRBD1 or TRBD2 (7 bases each). Germline V gene lookup returns CDR1 GTSNPN and CDR2 SVGIG (reference sequence). The CDR3 is made up of 14 amino acids. V lost 0 bases and J 9 bases, leaving 18 bases between the germline ends. The CDR3 DNA sequence: TGTGCCTGGAGTGTACAGGGGAGGGGGGGCTGGCAGTACTTC. It yields the protein CAWSVQGRGGWQYF.

The J gene is TRBJ2-3, the V gene TRBV19; TRBD2 agrees at 8 bases. Per the germline V gene, CDR1 is LNHDA and CDR2 is SQIVND (reference sequence). The trim removed 9 bases at V and 3 bases at J, leaving 8 bases unmatched. The CDR3 sequence is 14 residues long. CDR3 bases: TGTGCCAGCAGGAGGCGGGGGGAGACAGATACGCAGTATTTT. As protein: CASRRRGETDTQYF.

The chain links TRBV9 to TRBJ1-3, with TRBD1 identical over 9 bases. In germline, CDR1 is SGDLS, CDR2 YYNGEE. This CDR3 is built from 19 residues. V shed 3 bases and J 0 bases; nucleotides not matched to a gene: 13. CDR3 coding DNA: TGTGCCAGCAGCGCCCGAGGGCGGGGGACAGGGAACTCTGGAAACACCATATATTTT. Its protein is CASSARGRGTGNSGNTIYF.

This clone was picked up many times. The V gene is TRBV24-1, the J gene TRBJ1-1; D gene uncertain. Trimming removed 3 bases from V and 2 bases from J, with 3 bases in between. The germline gives CDR1 KGHDR, CDR2 SFDVKD. The CDR3 contains 12 residues. CDR3 residues: CATSDHNTEAFF. The DNA of the CDR3 is TGTGCCACCAGTGATCATAACACTGAAGCTTTCTTT.

This chain links TRBV6-5 with TRBJ2-5; D is perhaps TRBD2 (5 bases). Trimming removed 6 bases from V and 3 bases from J, with 14 bases in between. The CDR3 consists of 14 residues. Looked up from germline, CDR1 is MNHEY and CDR2 is SVGAGI. Here the CDR3 reads CASRSMDWKETQYF. CDR3 DNA sequence: TGTGCCAGCAGATCGATGGACTGGAAAGAGACCCAGTACTTC.

The gene calls are TRBV5-5 and TRBJ2-7; either TRBD1 or TRBD2 may fit D (5 bases each). V gave up 4 bases and J gave up 4 bases, with 15 bases separating them. Germline values: CDR1 SGHKS, CDR2 YYEKEE (reference sequence). This CDR3 is 14 amino acids long. CDR3 loop: CASSNLRGAYEQYF. CDR3 sequence (DNA): TGTGCCAGCAGCAACCTCCGGGGCGCATACGAGCAGTACTTC. Based on the CDR3 plus reference TRBV5-5 and TRBJ2-7, the full variable domain is DAGVTQSPTHLIKTRGQQVTLRCSPISGHKSVSWYQQVLGQGPQFIFQYYEKEERGRGNFPDRFSARQFPNYSSELNVNALLLGDSALYLCASSNLRGAYEQYFGPGTRLTVT.

The J gene is TRBJ1-6, the V gene TRBV6-1, with 7 nucleotides matching TRBD1. There are 17 residues in the CDR3. V dropped 0 bases and J dropped 9; count of bases not matched to a gene: 11. Germline assignment: CDR1 MNHNS and CDR2 SASEGT. CDR3 nucleotides: TGTGCCAGCAGTGAAGCGGACAGGCTCCCTATTAGTTCACCCCTCCACTTT. It translates to CASSEADRLPISSPLHF.

This clone was picked up one time. The chain couples TRBV13 to TRBJ1-2, with D possibly being TRBD1 (5 bases). V lost 2 bases to trimming and J lost 5 bases, with 6 bases between them. The germline V gene has CDR1 PRHDT and CDR2 FYEKMQ (reference sequence). The length of the CDR3 is 12 residues. The CDR3 nucleotides are TGTGCCAGCAGCTTACGGGGGTATGGCTACACCTTC. This encodes CASSLRGYGYTF.

A few counts support this clone. Other nucleotide sequences in the sample specify the same CDR3. The chain couples TRBV27 to TRBJ1-1; D gene unclear. CDR1 and CDR2 (germline): MNHEY, SMNVEV (reference sequence). The CDR3 runs 13 residues. V was trimmed by 3 bases and J by 1 base, leaving 6 bases between them. The CDR3 protein is CASSFRKNTEAFF. DNA of the CDR3: TGTGCCAGCAGTTTTCGGAAGAACACTGAAGCTTTCTTT.

The V call is TRBV4-2, the J call TRBJ2-5, with TRBD1 as a possible D gene (5 bases). The CDR3 totals 15 residues. CDR1 and CDR2 (germline): LGHNA, YNFKEQ. Trimming stripped 0 bases from V and 3 bases from J, with 11 bases between. The CDR3 DNA sequence: TGTGCCAGCAGCCAAGACAGGGTTTGGGAAGAGACCCAGTACTTC. Its protein product is CASSQDRVWEETQYF.

This chain links TRBV27 with TRBJ2-3, with TRBD2 matching 10 bases. The CDR3 covers 16 residues. The V gene's germline CDR1 is MNHEY and CDR2 SMNVEV (reference sequence). V lost 5 bases to trimming and J lost 2 bases; unmatched junction nucleotides: 7. The CDR3 DNA reads as TGTGCCAGCAGTGCTACTAGCGGGGCCTTCACAGATACGCAGTATTTT. Residues: CASSATSGAFTDTQYF.

This clone has a handful of counts. The chain carries TRBV5-6 and TRBJ1-2; 8 nucleotides agree with TRBD1. Germline assignment: CDR1 SGHDT and CDR2 YYEEEE. With 6 bases clipped from V and 3 bases from J, the junction kept 10 bases outside the gene matches. The CDR3 extends over 15 amino acids. CDR3 in amino acids: CASNPTGVKDYGYTF. As DNA, the CDR3 is TGTGCCAGCAACCCGACAGGGGTTAAGGACTATGGCTACACCTTC. The entire variable domain, with the rest obtained from reference TRBV5-6 and TRBJ1-2, is as follows: DAGVTQSPTHLIKTRGQQVTLRCSPKSGHDTVSWYQQALGQGPQFIFQYYEEEERQRGNFPDRFSGHQFPNYSSELNVNALLLGDSALYLCASNPTGVKDYGYTFGSGTRLTVV.

This chain joins TRBV28 and TRBJ1-2; 10 bases match TRBD1. V trimming: 6 bases; J trimming: 4 bases; junction bases outside the gene matches: 8. This CDR3 is 15 amino acids long. CDR1 and CDR2 (germline): MDHEN, SYDVKM. In nucleotides, the CDR3 is TGTGCCAGCAGCCCACCGACAGGGGGCTTCTATGGCTACACCTTC. It specifies CASSPPTGGFYGYTF.

The chain joins TRBV11-3 to TRBJ2-1; D might be TRBD1 (5 bases). The CDR3 length is 14 residues. The germline V and J ends were trimmed by 5 bases and 4 bases, with 12 bases remaining between them. Germline V gives CDR1 SGHNT, CDR2 YENEEA. The CDR3 bases are TGTGCCAGCAGCCGTGGGGCGTCATACAATGAGCAGTTCTTC. It yields the protein CASSRGASYNEQFF.

The chain carries TRBV11-2 and TRBJ2-7; D remains ambiguous. The germline gives CDR1 SGHAT, CDR2 FQNNGV. V gave up 0 bases and J gave up 2 bases, with 8 bases separating them. CDR3 length equals 14 residues. CDR3 residues: CASSLESKTYEQYF. The DNA of the CDR3 is TGTGCCAGCAGCTTAGAGTCCAAGACCTACGAGCAGTACTTC.

V usage is TRBV28 and J usage is TRBJ1-4, with TRBD1 matching over 8 bases. This CDR3 is 15 amino acids long. The germline gives CDR1 MDHEN, CDR2 SYDVKM. J lost 8 bases, V lost 2 bases, and 7 bases had no gene match. The CDR3, as DNA: TGTGCCAGCAGTTTAAGCCAGGGGGCAGGCGAAAAACTGTTTTTT. Its translation is CASSLSQGAGEKLFF.

As for this clone: An end of the junction does not agree with germline; a read error may underlie this. The chain recombines TRBV5-1 with TRBJ2-7, with a possible D match to TRBD2 (7 bases). The CDR3 runs to 15 residues. Germline V gene lookup returns CDR1 SGHRS and CDR2 YFSETQ. CDR3 bases: TGCGCCCGCAGCTTGGGGGGGGCTACCTCCTACGAGCAGTACTTC. It translates to CARSLGGATSYEQYF.

This chain links TRBV6-5 with TRBJ2-1; 8 positions match TRBD1. This CDR3 has 15 residues. With V trimmed by 4 bases and J by 3 bases, 5 bases remained unmatched. Germline-derived CDR1 and CDR2 are MNHEY and SVGAGI. CDR3 DNA sequence: TGTGCCAGCAGTTCCAGACAGGGGAACTACAATGAGCAGTTCTTC. Protein sequence: CASSSRQGNYNEQFF.

The chain couples TRBV11-2 to TRBJ1-4; 7 bases agree with TRBD1. CDR3 length equals 14 residues. V was pared by 3 bases and J by 5 bases, with 3 bases of the junction left unmatched. The germline gives CDR1 SGHAT, CDR2 FQNNGV. The CDR3 reads CASSLRDSNEKLFF. The DNA for the CDR3 is TGTGCCAGCAGCTTGAGGGACAGCAATGAAAAACTGTTTTTT.

The chain carries TRBV19 and TRBJ2-6, with 9 bases that match TRBD1. The trim removed 5 bases at V and 1 base at J, leaving 6 bases unmatched. The V gene's germline CDR1 is LNHDA and CDR2 SQIVND (reference sequence). The CDR3 consists of 17 residues. CDR3 amino acids: CASSRQGVASGANVLTF. The DNA of the CDR3 is TGTGCCAGTAGTCGACAGGGGGTTGCGTCTGGGGCCAACGTCCTGACTTTC.